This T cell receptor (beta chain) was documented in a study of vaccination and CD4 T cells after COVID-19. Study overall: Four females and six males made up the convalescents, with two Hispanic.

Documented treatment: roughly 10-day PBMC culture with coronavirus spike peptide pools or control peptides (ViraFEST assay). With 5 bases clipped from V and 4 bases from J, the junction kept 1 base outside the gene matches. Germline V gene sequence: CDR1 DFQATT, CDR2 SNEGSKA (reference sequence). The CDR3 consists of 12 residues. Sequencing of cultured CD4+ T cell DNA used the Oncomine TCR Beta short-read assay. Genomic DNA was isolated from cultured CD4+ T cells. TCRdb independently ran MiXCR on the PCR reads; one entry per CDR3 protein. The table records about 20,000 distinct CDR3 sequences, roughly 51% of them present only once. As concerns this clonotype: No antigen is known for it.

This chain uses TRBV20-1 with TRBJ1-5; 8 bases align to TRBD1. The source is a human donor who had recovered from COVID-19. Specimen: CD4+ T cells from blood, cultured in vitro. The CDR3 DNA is TGCAGTGCTTGGACAGGGAATCAGCCCCAGCATTTT. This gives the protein CSAWTGNQPQHF.